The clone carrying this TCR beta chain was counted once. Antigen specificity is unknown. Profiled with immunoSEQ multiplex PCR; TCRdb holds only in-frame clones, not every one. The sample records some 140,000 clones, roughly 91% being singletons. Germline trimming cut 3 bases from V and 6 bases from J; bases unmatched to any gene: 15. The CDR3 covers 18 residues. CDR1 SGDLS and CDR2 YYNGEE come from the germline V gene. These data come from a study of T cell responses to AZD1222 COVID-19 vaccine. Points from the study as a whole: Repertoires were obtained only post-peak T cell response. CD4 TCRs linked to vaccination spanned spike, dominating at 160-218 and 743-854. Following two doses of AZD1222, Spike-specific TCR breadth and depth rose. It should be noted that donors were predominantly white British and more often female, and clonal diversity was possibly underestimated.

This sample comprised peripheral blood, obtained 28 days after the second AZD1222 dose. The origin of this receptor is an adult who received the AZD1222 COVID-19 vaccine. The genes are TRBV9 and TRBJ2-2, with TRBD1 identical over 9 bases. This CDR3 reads CASSGRTGDPEEAGELFF. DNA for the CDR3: TGTGCCAGCAGCGGAAGGACAGGGGACCCCGAGGAGGCCGGGGAGCTGTTTTTT.